This T cell receptor (beta chain) originates from a study of response to subunit inactivated influenza vaccine. This clonotype was detected many times. Germline is not matched at one junction end, which may reflect a read error. From the RT-PCR reads, TCRdb called clonotypes with MiXCR, one entry per CDR3 protein. The sample carries a few hundred thousand distinct CDR3 sequences, 12% to 15% recorded once. Germline loops: CDR1 MNHNS, CDR2 SASEGT. CDR3 length equals 17 residues. Source: PBMCs from blood, taken approximately 12 days after vaccination. The rearrangement links TRBV6-1 to TRBJ1-2; the D is unclear. This sequence was found in a man over 45 who received an inactivated influenza vaccine. CDR3 nucleotides: TGTGCCAGCAGTAAAGCCCCGAGGGAGGGTTATAACTATGGCTACACCTTC. Translated, it gives CASSKAPREGYNYGYTF.